This entry is about one T cell receptor beta chain. This specimen comes from a study of T cell changes during pregnancy in multiple sclerosis. The assay was immunoSEQ multiplex PCR, and TCRdb's table has in-frame clones only and misses some. The sample lists about 64,000 clones, 90% to 97% occurring once. The sequence derives from a female donor with multiple sclerosis, enrolled in a pregnancy study. The specimen was CD8+ T cells from peripheral blood mononuclear cells, collected after pregnancy.

CDR3 loop: CASSVDGTRGGELFF. The DNA for the CDR3 is TGTGCCAGCAGCGTAGACGGGACAAGGGGCGGGGAGCTGTTTTTT. The chain uses TRBV9 and TRBJ2-2; D possibly corresponds to TRBD1 (6 bases). Germline CDR1 is SGDLS and CDR2 is YYNGEE. This CDR3 is 15 amino acids long. V lost 0 bases and J 7 bases, leaving 13 bases between the germline ends.